These T cell receptor beta chains were read from a single sample in a study of regulatory T cells in long-lasting Graves disease. TCRdb processed the multiplex PCR reads anew with MiXCR; each CDR3 protein has one entry. Altogether around 450,000 distinct CDR3 sequences are present, under 25% being singletons, with the ten largest covering more than 6%. Sequencing was performed on peripheral blood mononuclear cells (PBMCs), taken when the disease was refractory, from a patient treated with antithyroid drugs. The receptors were gathered from a female donor with Graves disease. The CDR3 runs from the conserved cysteine through the conserved F or W. The D gene is left open where the match is weak. Clone size is stated in some rows and not others, as once, few, many or a class when expanded.

d_call j_call cdr3_length v_call clone_size cdr3_aa cdr3_nt
- TRBJ2-7 16 TRBV6-2/TRBV6-3 - CASSYALMESSYEQYF TGTGCCAGCAGTTACGCCCTCATGGAGAGCTCCTACGAGCAGTACTTC
TRBD2 TRBJ2-7 15 TRBV7-2 many CASRSPGLPAYEQYF TGTGCCAGCAGATCTCCGGGACTACCTGCCTACGAGCAGTACTTC
TRBD2 TRBJ2-7 15 TRBV24-1 - CATSDETSGSTEQYF TGTGCCACCAGTGACGAGACTAGCGGGAGCACCGAGCAGTACTTC
TRBD1 TRBJ1-4 18 TRBV20-1 many CSARGWDRRAATNEKLFF TGCAGTGCTAGAGGCTGGGACAGGAGAGCTGCAACTAATGAAAAACTGTTTTTT
- TRBJ1-1 13 TRBV11-2 many CASSLAQNREAFF TGTGCCAGCAGCTTAGCCCAGAACAGGGAAGCTTTCTTT
- TRBJ1-5 15 TRBV7-8 few CASSPGRIINQPQHF TGTGCCAGCAGCCCCGGGCGGATAATCAATCAGCCCCAGCATTTT
- TRBJ1-1 14 TRBV6-1 - CASSPLSGYTEAFF TGTGCCAGCAGCCCCCTGTCGGGCTACACTGAAGCTTTCTTT
TRBD1 TRBJ1-4 17 TRBV11-2 many CASSQLTGGPSNEKLFF TGTGCCAGCAGCCAACTTACAGGGGGTCCCTCCAATGAAAAACTGTTTTTT
- TRBJ1-1 15 TRBV14 - CASSQFRDTNTEAFF TGTGCCAGCAGCCAATTCCGGGACACGAACACTGAAGCTTTCTTT
- TRBJ1-1 13 TRBV20-1 many CSADYGRNTEAFF TGCAGTGCTGATTACGGACGGAACACTGAAGCTTTCTTT
TRBD2 TRBJ2-4 21 TRBV7-9 few CASSPGIRTSGGALAKNIQYF TGTGCCAGCAGCCCGGGGATCCGGACTAGCGGGGGGGCCCTGGCCAAAAACATTCAGTACTTC
TRBD1 TRBJ2-3 15 TRBV11-2 - CASSTAQGASDTQYF TGTGCCAGCAGCACCGCGCAGGGGGCTTCCGATACGCAGTATTTT
- TRBJ2-5 15 TRBV3-1 - CASSPRTGDQETQYF TGTGCCAGCAGTCCCCGGACTGGGGACCAAGAGACCCAGTACTTC
- TRBJ1-1 11 TRBV3-1 many CASSHRTEAFF TGTGCCAGCAGCCATCGGACCGAAGCTTTCTTT
TRBD1 TRBJ2-7 14 TRBV7-2 few CASSSGTAYYEQYF TGTGCCAGCAGCTCCGGGACAGCATACTACGAGCAGTACTTC
- TRBJ1-1 12 TRBV20-1 few CSALDSDTEAFF TGCAGTGCCCTGGACAGCGACACTGAAGCTTTCTTT
- TRBJ2-4 13 TRBV20-1 many CSAPVGGGNIQYF TGCAGTGCTCCCGTAGGGGGGGGAAACATTCAGTACTTC
TRBD1 TRBJ2-3 16 TRBV24-1 few CATSDSSRGSTDTQYF TGTGCCACCAGTGATTCCTCCAGGGGGAGCACAGATACGCAGTATTTT
- TRBJ2-5 17 TRBV20-1 few CSARDNPGPQILETQYF TGCAGTGCTAGAGATAACCCCGGGCCCCAGATCTTAGAGACCCAGTACTTC
- TRBJ2-5 16 TRBV11-2 many CASSLSAGGRIETQYF TGTGCCAGCAGCTTAAGCGCCGGAGGCCGCATAGAGACCCAGTACTTC
TRBD1 TRBJ1-1 13 TRBV2 many CASSTTGFTEAFF TGTGCCAGCAGCACGACAGGGTTTACTGAAGCTTTCTTT
TRBD2 TRBJ2-5 16 TRBV3-1 - CASSQDPAGLEETQYF TGTGCCAGCAGCCAAGATCCGGCGGGACTAGAAGAGACCCAGTACTTC
- TRBJ1-1 13 TRBV5-1 - CASKGRTLTEAFF TGCGCCAGCAAAGGGAGGACCCTCACTGAAGCTTTCTTT
- TRBJ2-7 15 TRBV28 - CASSPAPGVSYEQYF TGTGCCAGCAGTCCCGCCCCGGGGGTCTCCTACGAGCAGTACTTC
TRBD2 TRBJ2-7 14 TRBV11-2 many CASSPIRLAGEQYF TGTGCCAGCAGCCCTATAAGACTAGCGGGGGAGCAGTACTTC
TRBD2 TRBJ2-2 17 TRBV7-2 - CASSITGTSVDTGELFF TGTGCCAGCAGCATAACCGGGACTAGCGTCGACACCGGGGAGCTGTTTTTT
TRBD2 TRBJ2-2 16 TRBV7-2 few CASSTSGGGNTGELFF TGTGCCAGCAGCACTAGCGGGGGGGGGAACACCGGGGAGCTGTTTTTT
- TRBJ2-1 13 TRBV12-3/TRBV12-4 - CASTENSYNEQFF TGTGCCAGCACCGAAAACTCCTACAATGAGCAGTTCTTC
- TRBJ1-2 12 TRBV19 many CASSIRNYGYTF TGTGCCAGTAGTATCCGAAACTATGGCTACACCTTC
TRBD1 TRBJ1-1 17 TRBV6-5 - CASSYSIPLGTGIKVLF TGTGCCAGCAGTTACTCCATCCCGCTCGGGACAGGGATTAAAGTTCTCTTT
- TRBJ1-1 14 TRBV6-5 many CASSYRGGHTEAFF TGTGCCAGCAGTTACAGGGGGGGGCACACTGAAGCTTTCTTT
- TRBJ2-1 13 TRBV29-1 - CSVEDTNHNEQFF TGCAGCGTTGAAGATACGAATCACAATGAGCAGTTCTTC
- TRBJ1-1 13 TRBV28 many CASSLPERTEAFF TGTGCCAGCAGTTTACCGGAACGCACTGAAGCTTTCTTT
TRBD1 TRBJ1-2 15 TRBV20-1 - CSARINTGGANGYTF TGCAGTGCTAGAATTAACACAGGGGGCGCAAATGGCTACACCTTC
- TRBJ2-7 15 TRBV10-3 - CAISELGGGIYEQYF TGTGCCATCAGTGAGTTAGGAGGGGGGATTTACGAGCAGTACTTC
TRBD1 TRBJ1-1 14 TRBV29-1 - CSDARQGLNTEAFF TGCAGCGATGCAAGACAGGGGTTGAACACTGAAGCTTTCTTT
TRBD2 TRBJ2-1 13 TRBV27 - CASSWTSAYEQFF TGTGCCAGCAGTTGGACTAGCGCATATGAGCAGTTCTTC
- TRBJ1-1 15 TRBV6-2/TRBV6-3 - CASSYHWELNTEAFF TGTGCCAGCAGTTACCATTGGGAATTGAACACTGAAGCTTTCTTT
- TRBJ1-3 15 TRBV20-1 few CSAFLTASSGNTIYF TGCAGTGCCTTCCTAACTGCGAGTTCTGGAAACACCATATATTTT
- TRBJ2-5 12 TRBV19 - CASSRDSETQYF TGTGCCAGTTCTCGGGACTCAGAGACCCAGTACTTC
- TRBJ1-1 12 TRBV12-3/TRBV12-4 many CASSSTGYEAFF TGTGCCAGCAGTTCTACAGGGTACGAAGCTTTCTTT
- TRBJ2-5 14 TRBV7-6 - CASSLLQGGETQYF TGTGCCAGCAGCTTACTCCAGGGTGGTGAGACCCAGTACTTC
- TRBJ1-1 11 TRBV29-1 many CSGDWGTEAFF TGCAGCGGGGACTGGGGCACTGAAGCTTTCTTT
- TRBJ2-7 14 TRBV7-9 many CASSLGQTTYEQYF TGTGCCAGCAGCTTAGGGCAGACAACCTACGAGCAGTACTTC
TRBD1 TRBJ1-2 15 TRBV5-5 - CASSSHTGTGDGYTF TGTGCCAGCAGCTCCCATACCGGGACAGGGGATGGCTACACCTTC
- TRBJ1-4 18 TRBV12-3/TRBV12-4 many CASSADLGGDFPNAELFF TGTGCCAGCAGTGCAGACTTAGGGGGGGACTTCCCTAATGCGGAACTGTTTTTT